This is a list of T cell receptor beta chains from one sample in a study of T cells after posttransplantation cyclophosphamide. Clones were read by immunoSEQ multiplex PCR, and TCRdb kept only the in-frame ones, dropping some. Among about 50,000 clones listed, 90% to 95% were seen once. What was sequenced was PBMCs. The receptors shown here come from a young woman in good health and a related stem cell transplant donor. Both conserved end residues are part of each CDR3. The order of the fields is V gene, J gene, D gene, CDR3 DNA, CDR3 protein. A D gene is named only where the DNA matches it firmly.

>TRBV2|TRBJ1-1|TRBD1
TGTGCCAGCAGGGGACAGATTGGGGGAACCACTGAAGCTTTCTTT
CASRGQIGGTTEAFF
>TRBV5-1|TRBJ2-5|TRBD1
TGCGCCAGCAGCTTCTCCGGGACAGGGTCGAAGACCCAGTACTTC
CASSFSGTGSKTQYF
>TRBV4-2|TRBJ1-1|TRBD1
TGTGCCAGCAGCCACTTATTGGGGACAGGGGGGGTTGGGACTGAAGCTTTCTTT
CASSHLLGTGGVGTEAFF
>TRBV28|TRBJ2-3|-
TGTGCCAGCAGTTCAGGGGGCACAGATACGCAGTATTTT
CASSSGGTDTQYF
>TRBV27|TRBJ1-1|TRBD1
TGTGCCAGCAGTCCGCGGACAGGGAACACTGAAGCTTTCTTT
CASSPRTGNTEAFF
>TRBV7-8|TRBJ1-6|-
TGTGCCAGCAGCTTAGAGGGGTCTCGATTCACACCCCTCCACTTT
CASSLEGSRFTPLHF
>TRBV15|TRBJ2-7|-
TGTGCCACCAGCAATCGAGGAAGGAGCTCCTACGAGCAGTACTTC
CATSNRGRSSYEQYF
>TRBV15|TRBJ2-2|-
TGTGCCACCAGCAGAGATTTATCCGGGGAGCTGTTTTTT
CATSRDLSGELFF
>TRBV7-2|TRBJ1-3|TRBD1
TGTGCCAGCAGCTTACTAGGGGGCGTCATCGGAAACACCATATATTTT
CASSLLGGVIGNTIYF
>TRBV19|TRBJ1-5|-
TGTGCCAGTAGTCAAAGGGGAATTAGCAATCAGCCCCAGCATTTT
CASSQRGISNQPQHF
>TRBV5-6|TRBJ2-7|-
TGTGCCAGCAGCTTTGGGACATATCCTCAGTACTTC
CASSFGTYPQYF
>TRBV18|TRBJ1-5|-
TGTGCCAGCTCACTACAGGGATCATGGGGAAGCAATCAGCCCCAGCATTTT
CASSLQGSWGSNQPQHF
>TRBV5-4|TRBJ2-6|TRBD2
TGTGCCAGCAGCTTGGGAGGGACTAGCGGGGGCTCCTCTGGGGCCAACGTCCTGACTTTC
CASSLGGTSGGSSGANVLTF